Listed below are T cell receptor beta chains from one sample, sequenced in a study of response to subunit inactivated influenza vaccine. TCRdb used MiXCR to reprocess the RT-PCR reads, holding one entry per CDR3 protein. The data hold about 700,000 distinct CDR3 sequences, with about 14% observed a single time. The specimen was PBMCs from blood, collected 14 to 15 days before vaccination. These receptors were collected from a man aged 50-59 years who received an inactivated influenza vaccine. The CDR3 runs from the conserved cysteine through the conserved F or W. Fields, in order: D gene, clone size, V gene, J gene, CDR3 length, CDR3 DNA, CDR3 protein. A D gene is named only where the DNA matches it firmly. Clone size is not always given. Where it is, it says once, few, many or a class for expanded clones.

D: NA
size: many
V: TRBV12-3/TRBV12-4
J: TRBJ2-2
length: 14
DNA: TGTGCCAGCAGTCCCGGGCCCGTCACCGGGGAGCTGTTTTTT
CDR3: CASSPGPVTGELFF

D: NA
size: few
V: TRBV5-1
J: TRBJ1-1
length: 16
DNA: TGCGCCAGCGGCCTTGGGTCAGGAACTGCGAACACTGAAGCTTTCTTT
CDR3: CASGLGSGTANTEAFF

D: TRBD2
size: NA
V: TRBV5-1
J: TRBJ2-1
length: 16
DNA: TGCGCCAGCGTGGCGGGAGGGCCCCCTAGGTACAATGAGCAGTTCTTC
CDR3: CASVAGGPPRYNEQFF

D: NA
size: NA
V: TRBV4-3
J: TRBJ2-3
length: 14
DNA: TGCGCCAGCAGCCAAGGACCAGATTTGGATACGCAGTATTTT
CDR3: CASSQGPDLDTQYF

D: NA
size: few
V: TRBV29-1
J: TRBJ1-1
length: 12
DNA: TGCAGCGTTGAGCGGACCGCCGAGAGGGCTTTCTTT
CDR3: CSVERTAERAFF

D: NA
size: NA
V: TRBV5-1
J: TRBJ1-2
length: 14
DNA: TGCGCCAGCAGACCCGGGACCGCCAACTATGGCTACACCTTC
CDR3: CASRPGTANYGYTF

D: NA
size: many
V: TRBV5-1
J: TRBJ2-1
length: 16
DNA: TGCGCCAGCAGCTTGGATGGTGGGTTCTCCTACAATGAGCAGTTCTTC
CDR3: CASSLDGGFSYNEQFF

D: NA
size: NA
V: TRBV28
J: TRBJ1-1
length: 13
DNA: TGTGCCACGGCTGACAGCCGGAACACTGAAGCTTTCTTT
CDR3: CATADSRNTEAFF

D: NA
size: NA
V: TRBV18
J: TRBJ2-3
length: 17
DNA: TGTGCCAGCTCACTCCCCCCCGGTCCTCTTATCAAGAATACGCAGTATTTT
CDR3: CASSLPPGPLIKNTQYF

D: TRBD1
size: few
V: TRBV5-1
J: TRBJ2-1
length: 16
DNA: TGCGCCAGCAGCTTGGCGGGGACAGGGAGTGCGTATGAGCAGTTCTTC
CDR3: CASSLAGTGSAYEQFF

D: NA
size: few
V: TRBV18
J: TRBJ2-7
length: 16
DNA: TGTGCCAGCTCACCATCCAGGGGCCGCAGCTCCTACGAGCAGTACTTC
CDR3: CASSPSRGRSSYEQYF

D: NA
size: few
V: TRBV4-2
J: TRBJ2-5
length: 14
DNA: TGTGCCAGCAGCCAACGCCGGGGGCAAGAGACCCAGTACTTC
CDR3: CASSQRRGQETQYF

D: NA
size: few
V: TRBV12-3/TRBV12-4
J: TRBJ2-3
length: 16
DNA: TGTGCCAGCAGTCCTCGACTAGGAGCGGGTCTGGGTACGCAGTATTTT
CDR3: CASSPRLGAGLGTQYF

D: NA
size: many
V: TRBV25-1
J: TRBJ1-1
length: 14
DNA: TGTGCCAGCAGCCCCCAGGGGCGGAACACTGAAGCTTTCTTT
CDR3: CASSPQGRNTEAFF

D: NA
size: few
V: TRBV5-1
J: TRBJ2-7
length: 15
DNA: TGCGCCAGCAGCTTCTCTTGGGTTTCCTCCTACGAGCAGTACTTC
CDR3: CASSFSWVSSYEQYF

D: NA
size: few
V: TRBV28
J: TRBJ2-1
length: 15
DNA: TGTGCCAGCAGTTTACTTGCGGGCTCAACCAATGAGCAGTTCTTC
CDR3: CASSLLAGSTNEQFF

D: NA
size: few
V: TRBV18
J: TRBJ1-1
length: 15
DNA: TGTGCCAGCTCACCACCTGCTCTGGGGGAACCTGAAGCTTTCTTT
CDR3: CASSPPALGEPEAFF

D: TRBD1
size: few
V: TRBV7-9
J: TRBJ2-3
length: 15
DNA: TGTGCCAGCAGCAACAGACAGGGACAGACAGATACGCAGTATTTT
CDR3: CASSNRQGQTDTQYF

D: TRBD2
size: NA
V: TRBV5-1
J: TRBJ2-3
length: 16
DNA: TGCGCCAGCAGCTTTGAAGGGACTAGCACACGAGATACGCAGTATTTT
CDR3: CASSFEGTSTRDTQYF

D: NA
size: NA
V: TRBV7-9
J: TRBJ1-1
length: 15
DNA: TGTGCCAGCAGCTTACAAGGGAATTCGAACACTGAAGCGGTCTTT
CDR3: CASSLQGNSNTEAVF

D: TRBD2
size: NA
V: TRBV6-2/TRBV6-3
J: TRBJ2-5
length: 16
DNA: TGTGCCAGCAGCCTCGATGGTAGCGGGAGGACGGAGACCCAGTACTTC
CDR3: CASSLDGSGRTETQYF

D: NA
size: once
V: TRBV6-1
J: TRBJ2-2
length: 14
DNA: TGTGCCAGCAGCCCAGTAGCGAACACCGGGGAGCTGTTTTTT
CDR3: CASSPVANTGELFF

D: NA
size: many
V: TRBV19
J: TRBJ1-1
length: 13
DNA: TGTGCCAGTACTTGGAGGGTGGACACTGAAGCTTTCTTT
CDR3: CASTWRVDTEAFF

D: TRBD2
size: many
V: TRBV20-1
J: TRBJ2-7
length: 13
DNA: TGCAGTGTCGGGGGACTAGCGGGGAACGAGCAGTACTTC
CDR3: CSVGGLAGNEQYF